This note documents a single T cell receptor (beta chain) sequence. Repertoires were generated with immunoSEQ multiplex PCR, while TCRdb's copy carries only in-frame clones and drops some. Of about 240,000 clones listed, approximately 80% were seen once; the top ten hold roughly 8%. V trimming: 5 bases; J trimming: 12 bases; junction bases outside the gene matches: 18. Germline loops: CDR1 MNHEY, CDR2 SVGEGT. The CDR3 extends over 15 amino acids. These data originate in a study of blood T cell repertoires in COVID-19. The overall study: Nucleic acid was either cDNA or gDNA, and it came from T cells, B-cell-depleted T cells, or PBMCs.

Patients in Seattle were enrolled during active infection, then followed longitudinally. This receptor was identified in a woman at least 80 years old with COVID-19, enrolled during active disease. The chain is built from TRBV6-2 or TRBV6-3 and TRBJ1-2, with 7 bases that match TRBD1. Sequencing was performed on peripheral blood. The CDR3 loop reads CASSVPGQPAAGDTF. The CDR3 DNA is TGTGCCAGCAGTGTACCGGGACAGCCTGCCGCAGGGGACACCTTC.